These 17 T cell receptor beta chains came from one sample sequenced in a study of CD8 T cells in Susac syndrome. The authors reverse transcribed roughly 0.5 to 1 ug RNA with random hexamers. Via MiXCR, TCRdb re-called the immunoSEQ multiplex PCR reads, giving one row per CDR3 protein. The sample holds under 200,000 distinct CDR3 sequences, 85% to 95% seen once. The source material was CD4+ T cells from PBMCs. These receptors came from a human donor with Susac syndrome.

This chain uses TRBV2 with TRBJ2-5; D gene uncertain. This CDR3 comprises 13 residues. V gave up 3 bases and J gave up 5 bases, with 10 bases separating them. Germline V CDR1 and CDR2: SNHLY, FYNNEI. The CDR3 spells CASSDKIGETQYF. In DNA, the CDR3 is TGTGCCAGCAGTGACAAAATCGGGGAGACCCAGTACTTC.

The chain is built from TRBV6-2 or TRBV6-3 and TRBJ2-3; D may be TRBD1 (5 bases). Trimming stripped 2 bases from V and 1 base from J, with 7 bases between. CDR3 length equals 14 residues. Germline CDR1 MNHEY, CDR2 SVGEGT. The CDR3 bases are TGTGCCAGCAGTTACCAGGGTGGCACAGATACGCAGTATTTT. It codes for CASSYQGGTDTQYF.

V is TRBV12-3 or TRBV12-4 and J is TRBJ1-5, with a tentative D call TRBD1 (5 bases). V lost 3 bases to trimming and J lost 3 bases, with 9 bases between them. The CDR3 extends over 14 amino acids. CDR3 in amino acids: CASSLGQLNQPQHF. The CDR3 DNA is TGTGCCAGCAGTTTGGGGCAGCTCAATCAGCCCCAGCATTTT.

J is TRBJ1-2 and V is TRBV2; possible D gene TRBD1, 6 bases. Trimming took 6 bases from V and 2 from J, leaving 13 bases between them. This CDR3 contains 14 residues. Per germline, CDR1 SNHLY and CDR2 FYNNEI. The CDR3 nucleotides read TGTGCCAGCAGCGCCTCTGGACAGAACTATGGCTACACCTTC. It translates to CASSASGQNYGYTF.

The gene calls are TRBV2 and TRBJ2-3; D possibly corresponds to TRBD1 (6 bases). The germline CDR1 and CDR2 sequences are SNHLY and FYNNEI. The ends were cut back, 7 bases at V and 3 bases at J, with 14 bases in the middle. The CDR3 loop spans 14 amino acids. The CDR3 spells CASILGANTDTQYF. The CDR3 coding sequence is TGTGCCAGCATCCTGGGGGCAAATACAGATACGCAGTATTTT.

V and J are TRBV12-3 or TRBV12-4 and TRBJ1-2; TRBD1 agrees at 7 bases. Losses at the gene ends were 7 bases for V and 2 bases for J; bases not matched to a gene: 7. The CDR3 loop spans 14 amino acids. This chain's CDR3 is CASTRTGKNYGYTF. The CDR3 coding sequence is TGTGCCAGCACCCGGACAGGCAAAAACTATGGCTACACCTTC.

The chain has TRBV5-1 and TRBJ1-4, with TRBD1 matching over 7 bases. The germline CDR1 and CDR2 sequences are SGHRS and YFSETQ. The length of the CDR3 is 14 residues. With V trimmed by 4 bases and J by 4 bases, 4 bases remained unmatched. DNA for the CDR3: TGCGCCAGCAGCACCGGGACAGATAATGAAAAACTGTTTTTT. As protein: CASSTGTDNEKLFF.

J is TRBJ2-5 and V is TRBV2; D unresolved. Trimming took off 8 bases at V and 9 bases at J, with 19 bases between the two ends. Germline values: CDR1 SNHLY, CDR2 FYNNEI. The CDR3 is 13 residues long. CDR3 bases: TGTGCCAGCCACAGAGTGGGCCCCAGTTCCCAGTACTTC. Translated, it gives CASHRVGPSSQYF.

V is TRBV7-2 and J is TRBJ2-1, with 15 nucleotides matching TRBD2. From germline, CDR1 is SGHTA and CDR2 FQGNSA. V shed 6 bases, J shed 6 bases, and the junction held 9 bases outside the gene matches. The CDR3 runs to 17 residues. This CDR3 is CASRGWTSGGAGNEQFF. CDR3 nucleotides: TGTGCCAGCAGGGGTTGGACTAGCGGGGGGGCTGGCAATGAGCAGTTCTTC.

This sequence joins TRBV24-1 and TRBJ2-1, with 8 nucleotides matching TRBD1. CDR1 is KGHDR and CDR2 is SFDVKD in the germline V gene. The V gene end was trimmed by 7 bases and the J gene end by 10 bases; junction bases not matched to a gene: 8. There are 13 residues in the CDR3. The CDR3 sequence is CATRAGGADEQFF. As DNA, the CDR3 is TGTGCCACCAGGGCAGGGGGCGCGGACGAGCAGTTCTTC.

This clonotype came up once. The chain employs TRBV15 and TRBJ2-5; TRBD2 aligns across 16 bases. The trim removed 2 bases at V and 5 bases at J, leaving 2 bases unmatched. CDR3 length equals 16 residues. CDR1 and CDR2 (germline): LNHNV, YYDKDF (reference sequence). The CDR3 DNA reads as TGTGCCACCAGCAGAATGGGACTAGCGGGAGGGGAGACCCAGTACTTC. As protein: CATSRMGLAGGETQYF.

The chain joins TRBV3-1 to TRBJ2-5; possible D gene TRBD1, 6 bases. CDR1 is LGHDT and CDR2 is YNNKEL in the germline V gene (reference sequence). Trimming removed 8 bases from V and 5 bases from J, with 15 bases in between. The CDR3 covers 13 residues. In DNA, the CDR3 is TGTGCCAGCCACCCCCAGGGGTTGGAGACCCAGTACTTC. This codes for CASHPQGLETQYF.

The chain couples TRBV20-1 to TRBJ1-4, with no clear D. CDR1 and CDR2 (germline): DFQATT, SNEGSKA (reference sequence). Deletions cut 3 bases from V and 5 bases from J, with 7 bases between. The CDR3 runs 12 residues. The CDR3 spells CSASLKNEKLFF. Here the CDR3 DNA reads TGCAGTGCTAGTCTCAAGAATGAAAAACTGTTTTTT.

This clonotype was found once. The chain links TRBV3-1 to TRBJ2-7; the D call may be TRBD1 or TRBD2 (6 bases each). The CDR3 covers 17 residues. From germline, CDR1 is LGHDT and CDR2 YNNKEL (reference sequence). V was pared by 2 bases and J by 0 bases, with 17 bases between. CDR3 sequence: CASSQQGSGPSSYEQYF. Here the CDR3 DNA reads TGTGCCAGCAGCCAACAGGGGAGCGGGCCTAGCTCCTACGAGCAGTACTTC.

CDR3 residues: CASTQRTGDDYGYTF. For the CDR3, the DNA is TGTGCCAGCACCCAGAGGACAGGAGACGACTATGGCTACACCTTC. This chain joins TRBV6-6 and TRBJ1-2; 7 nucleotides agree with TRBD1. CDR3 length: 15 residues. With V trimmed by 7 bases and J by 3 bases, 11 bases remained unmatched. From germline, CDR1 is MNHNY and CDR2 SVGAGI (reference sequence).

The chain links TRBV5-1 to TRBJ2-2, with TRBD2 matching over 12 bases. Losses at the gene ends were 4 bases for V and 6 bases for J; bases not matched to a gene: 7. CDR3 size: 16 residues. CDR1 is SGHRS and CDR2 is YFSETQ in the germline V gene. The CDR3 reads CASSHTSGGSSGELFF. CDR3 bases: TGCGCCAGCAGCCATACTAGCGGGGGGTCGTCCGGGGAGCTGTTTTTT.

The V call is TRBV7-3, the J call TRBJ2-3; D gene ambiguous. Germline V gene sequence: CDR1 SGHTA, CDR2 FQGTGA. The CDR3 spans 13 residues. Trimming removed 4 bases from V and 6 bases from J, with 11 bases in between. CDR3 region: CASSSSEFDTQYF. In DNA, the CDR3 is TGTGCCAGCAGCTCCTCTGAGTTTGATACGCAGTATTTT.